The rows below give T cell receptor beta chains drawn from one sample of a study of shared clonotypes between healthy human individuals. Clones were sequenced by immunoSEQ multiplex PCR, and TCRdb holds only the in-frame ones, with some missing. Of about 820,000 clones in the sample, 85% to 95% are singletons; the top ten hold around 24%. The sequenced sample consisted of naive CD8+ T cells sorted from blood. Every receptor here comes from a man aged 30-40 years in good health. Each CDR3 is given with its conserved first and last residue. The D gene is left open where the match is weak. Expanded clones are given a class, and other clones once, few, many or no size at all.

cdr3_nt cdr3_aa d_call j_call v_call clone_size
TGTGCCAGCAGCTACAGGGGGCTCGAGCAGTACTTC CASSYRGLEQYF TRBD1 TRBJ2-7 TRBV7-6 .
TGTGCCAGCAGTTACTCACCGGGACAGGGTAACACTGAAGCTTTCTTT CASSYSPGQGNTEAFF TRBD1 TRBJ1-1 TRBV6-6 .
TGTGCCAGCAGCTTAACTGGGGTTGGAGCTTTCTTT CASSLTGVGAFF . TRBJ1-1 TRBV11-2 once
TGTGCCACCAGCCCGTTGGCGGAGACCCAGTACTTC CATSPLAETQYF . TRBJ2-5 TRBV15 .
TGTGCCAGCAGCTCCTCTCAGGGGTCCTACGAGCAGTACTTC CASSSSQGSYEQYF . TRBJ2-7 TRBV7-9 .
TGTGCCAGCAGCCAAGGGGGGGAACGGGGCGAGCAGTACTTC CASSQGGERGEQYF . TRBJ2-7 TRBV4-2 .
TGCGCCAGCAGTGAGGGGGGAGAGCAGTACTTC CASSEGGEQYF . TRBJ2-7 TRBV10-2 .
TGTGCCAGCAGTTTATGGCACAGAGTGGACGAGCAGTACTTC CASSLWHRVDEQYF . TRBJ2-7 TRBV28 .
TGTGCCAGCAGCCCGCAACTAGGGCGGCGAGAGACCCAGTACTTC CASSPQLGRRETQYF . TRBJ2-5 TRBV7-9 .
TGTGCCAGCAGCCGATCTTGGGGATACGAGCAGTACTTC CASSRSWGYEQYF . TRBJ2-7 TRBV5-5 many
TGTGCCAGCAGGTCCCCGGGGAACACTGAAGCTTTCTTT CASRSPGNTEAFF . TRBJ1-1 TRBV5-4 .
TGTGCCAGCAGCCCAGAGGGACAGAGCTCCTACGAGCAGTACTTC CASSPEGQSSYEQYF TRBD1 TRBJ2-7 TRBV11-2 .
TGTGCCAGCAGTTCACACAGGGGTTCCAACACTGAAGCTTTCTTT CASSSHRGSNTEAFF TRBD1 TRBJ1-1 TRBV28 .
TGTGCCAGCAGTTTCGTTAATGGATACGAGCAGTACTTC CASSFVNGYEQYF . TRBJ2-7 TRBV28 .
TGTGCCATCAGGGAGGGGCAGGGTTCTGAAGCTTTCTTT CAIREGQGSEAFF . TRBJ1-1 TRBV10-3 .
TGTGCCAGCAGCGGACGACTAGCGGGACTACAAGAGACCCAGTACTTC CASSGRLAGLQETQYF TRBD2 TRBJ2-5 TRBV7-6 .
TGTGCCAGCAGCTTGGGTAGGCTAGCGCACTCCTACGAGCAGTACTTC CASSLGRLAHSYEQYF . TRBJ2-7 TRBV11-2 .
TGTGCCCAACTCGGGGCCCCCTACGAGCAGTACTTC CAQLGAPYEQYF . TRBJ2-7 TRBV2 .
TGTGCCATCAGTGAGCGGACTAGCTCCTACAATGAGCAGTTCTTC CAISERTSSYNEQFF TRBD2 TRBJ2-1 TRBV10-3 once
TGTGCCAGCACCCCAGGGGGGGCCTACAATGAGCAGTTCTTC CASTPGGAYNEQFF . TRBJ2-1 TRBV7-6 .
TGTGCCAGCAGTCCCTTCGGCCCGCTCTATGGCTACACCTTC CASSPFGPLYGYTF . TRBJ1-2 TRBV27 .
TGCGCCAGCAGTCAAGGGGACAGGCGCTCCTACGAGCAGTACTTC CASSQGDRRSYEQYF TRBD1 TRBJ2-7 TRBV23-1 .
TGTGCCAGCAGTTCCCTCCTGTTCCTAGCGACTAGCACAGATACGCAGTATTTT CASSSLLFLATSTDTQYF . TRBJ2-3 TRBV7-8 .
TGTGCCAGCAGCTTAGTCGGATCCAGAGCTGAGACCCAGTACTTC CASSLVGSRAETQYF . TRBJ2-5 TRBV11-2 .
TGCGCCAGCAGCGCCCCGATAGCGGGAGAAGATACGCAGTATTTT CASSAPIAGEDTQYF TRBD2 TRBJ2-3 TRBV10-2 .
TGTGCCAGCAGCCTCCCAGCGGGAGGAACGAACACCGGGGAGCTGTTTTTT CASSLPAGGTNTGELFF TRBD2 TRBJ2-2 TRBV9 .
TGCGCCAGCAGCCAAGAAGTGACCTCCTACAATGAGCAGTTCTTC CASSQEVTSYNEQFF . TRBJ2-1 TRBV4-1 .
TGTGCTAGTGGAAGGGACAGGGGTAACTATGGCTACACCTTC CASGRDRGNYGYTF TRBD1 TRBJ1-2 TRBV12-5 .
TGTGCCAGCAGTTTGGCCGGAACCTACGAGCAGTACTTC CASSLAGTYEQYF . TRBJ2-7 TRBV27 .
TGTGCCAGCAGCGTAGAGGGACTAGACACCGAGCAGTACTTC CASSVEGLDTEQYF TRBD2 TRBJ2-7 TRBV9 .
TGCGCCAGCAGTAATCAGAACTCTGGAAACACCATATATTTT CASSNQNSGNTIYF . TRBJ1-3 TRBV5-1 .
TGTGCCAGCAGCCTGGTCCAGGGGGCTGTCGAGCAGTACTTC CASSLVQGAVEQYF TRBD1 TRBJ2-7 TRBV6-4 .
TGTGCCAGCAGCAAAGACACGGATGGCAATCAGCCCCAGCATTTT CASSKDTDGNQPQHF . TRBJ1-5 TRBV21-1 .
TGTGCCAGCAGCCCCCAACGGGGGACAGAGGGCTCCAATGAGCAGTTCTTC CASSPQRGTEGSNEQFF . TRBJ2-1 TRBV9 .
TGCAGCGCGGGGAGGCTAAGTAGAGGGGTCAATGAGCAGTTCTTC CSAGRLSRGVNEQFF . TRBJ2-1 TRBV29-1 .
TGTGCCAGCAGCTTAGAGGGCTCCCCCAGTTACGAGCAGTACTTC CASSLEGSPSYEQYF . TRBJ2-7 TRBV11-2 .
TGTGCCAGCAGCCCAAAGGACAGGGGGGGCTACGAGCAGTACTTC CASSPKDRGGYEQYF TRBD1 TRBJ2-7 TRBV7-9 .
TGTGCCAGTAGTACCCCCGGTGGTTTCGATACGCAGTATTTT CASSTPGGFDTQYF . TRBJ2-3 TRBV19 .
TGCGCCAGCAGCCAAGGACAGGGGATGAACACTGAAGCTTTCTTT CASSQGQGMNTEAFF TRBD1 TRBJ1-1 TRBV4-1 .
TGTGCCAGCAGTGAAGCGGGAGGCCCTGGAAACACCATATATTTT CASSEAGGPGNTIYF . TRBJ1-3 TRBV2 .
TGTGCCAGCAGAGGGACTAGCGGGAGGGAGAGAGACATTCAGTACTTC CASRGTSGRERDIQYF TRBD2 TRBJ2-4 TRBV7-2 .
TGTGCCAGCAGCTTCCAGGGGTCCTACGAGCAGTACTTC CASSFQGSYEQYF . TRBJ2-7 TRBV5-5 .
TGTGCCATCAGTGAGACACTAGCGGGAGTCACAGATACGCAGTATTTT CAISETLAGVTDTQYF TRBD2 TRBJ2-3 TRBV10-3 once
TGTGCCAGCAGTTTTACTAGCGGGAGTGGGGATGAGCAGTTCTTC CASSFTSGSGDEQFF TRBD2 TRBJ2-1 TRBV28 .
TGTGCCAGCAGTTTCTCAGGGGTAGAGCAGTACTTC CASSFSGVEQYF . TRBJ2-7 TRBV28 .
TGTGCCAGTAGTATAGGGGCACTAGCGGGATCGGTCGAGCAGTTCTTC CASSIGALAGSVEQFF TRBD2 TRBJ2-1 TRBV19 .
TGTGCCAGCATGAGGAGATCGGGGGCAGATACGCAGTATTTT CASMRRSGADTQYF . TRBJ2-3 TRBV5-5 .
TGTGCCAGCAGTGAATATGAGGCGGGACTAGCGGGAGCTAAGGAGCAGTTCTTC CASSEYEAGLAGAKEQFF TRBD2 TRBJ2-1 TRBV25-1 .
TGTGCCAGCACCGAGGCAGGAAACCCTAGCACAGATACGCAGTATTTT CASTEAGNPSTDTQYF . TRBJ2-3 TRBV27 once
TGTGCCAGCAGCCAAACTAGGAATGAGCAGTTCTTC CASSQTRNEQFF . TRBJ2-1 TRBV7-9 .
TGTGCCAGCAGCGAGGGACTAGCGGGAGCAGATACGCAGTATTTT CASSEGLAGADTQYF TRBD2 TRBJ2-3 TRBV9 .
TGTGCCAGCAGCGTAGAGGCTAGCGGGTCCACAGATACGCAGTATTTT CASSVEASGSTDTQYF TRBD2 TRBJ2-3 TRBV9 .
TGCGCCAGCGCCCAGGAATTAGACTCCGATACGCAGTATTTT CASAQELDSDTQYF . TRBJ2-3 TRBV5-1 .
TGTGCCAGCAGTTTATACCCCCTCAGGAGCGGGAGCTCCTACGAGCAGTACTTC CASSLYPLRSGSSYEQYF TRBD2 TRBJ2-7 TRBV27 .
TGTGCCAGCAGCCAGGGACTAGCGGGAGAGGCGTTCTTC CASSQGLAGEAFF TRBD2 TRBJ2-1 TRBV14 .
TGTGCCAGCCAATTTTACGGTTACTACAATGAGCAGTTCTTC CASQFYGYYNEQFF . TRBJ2-1 TRBV5-6 .
TGTGCCAGCAGTGAAAGCATCGGGACAGGGTACAATGAGCAGTTCTTC CASSESIGTGYNEQFF TRBD1 TRBJ2-1 TRBV25-1 .
TGCAGCGTTGACTCCAGGACAGGGGGCTTAACCGGGGAGCTGTTTTTT CSVDSRTGGLTGELFF TRBD1 TRBJ2-2 TRBV29-1 .
TGTGCCAGCACCCTGCAGACAGACATGAACACTGAAGCTTTCTTT CASTLQTDMNTEAFF . TRBJ1-1 TRBV6-5 .